The clone carrying this TCR beta chain has at least ten counts. Its antigen is as yet unknown. The same CDR3 can be traced to other DNA sequences in this sample. Original handling: Researchers built a distant-metastasis classifier for papillary thyroid cancer that drew on CDR3 differences across clinicopathological groups. TCRdb re-called the PCR reads via MiXCR. In this record, the V and J calls reflect TCRdb's handling and not the investigators' own analysis. The sample has 15,000 to 20,000 clones, roughly a fifth seen once. CDR1 is DFQATT and CDR2 is SNEGSKA in the germline V gene (reference sequence). After removal of 1 base from V and 7 bases from J, the junction contained 4 bases not matched to a gene. The CDR3 covers 14 residues. The sample is drawn from a study of metastatic and nonmetastatic thyroid tumors. Overall study: Repertoire comparison spanned blood and tumor or nodule tissue of malignant and benign thyroid patients.

Patients had received no treatment of any kind before thyroid surgery. Study outcomes and limitations: Reported TCR beta diversity, measured in blood and tumor, was significantly higher for malignant thyroid tumors than for benign nodules.

The chain links TRBV20-1 to TRBJ2-3, with TRBD1 matching 11 bases. Sequencing input: tumor tissue. The sequence came from a female donor with papillary thyroid cancer or a benign thyroid nodule (not recorded which). Some clones in this sample may be carry-over from other donors' samples. DNA of the CDR3: TGCAGTGCTAGAGGGACAGGGGGCGGTTATACGCAGTATTTT. Residues: CSARGTGGGYTQYF.